These T cell receptor beta chains were read from a single sample in a study of blood T cell repertoires in COVID-19. Profiling relied on immunoSEQ multiplex PCR, and the TCRdb table lists in-frame clones only, not all of them. The sample records some 270,000 clones, approximately 86% being singletons. The material sequenced was peripheral blood. Receptors were obtained from a middle-aged man with active or convalescent COVID-19. Each CDR3 is given with its conserved first and last residue. A D gene is named only where the DNA matches it firmly. Expanded clones are given a class, and other clones once, few, many or no size at all.

NA	TRBD1	TRBJ1-5	TRBV5-1	CASSLTGQGTQPQHF	TGCGCCAGCAGCTTGACCGGACAGGGGACACAGCCCCAGCATTTT
few	NA	TRBJ1-6	TRBV7-9	CASSLGQNSPLHF	TGTGCCAGCAGCTTGGGGCAAAATTCACCCCTCCACTTT
NA	NA	TRBJ2-7	TRBV18	CASSPDSTYEQYF	TGTGCCAGCTCACCGGACAGTACCTACGAGCAGTACTTC
once	NA	TRBJ1-1	TRBV5-1	CASSLTDRPLNTEAFF	TGCGCCAGCAGCTTAACAGACCGTCCCCTGAACACTGAAGCTTTCTTT
NA	NA	TRBJ2-1	TRBV7-2	CASSTIGGNEQFF	TGTGCCAGCAGCACAATCGGGGGCAATGAGCAGTTCTTC
NA	TRBD1	TRBJ1-3	TRBV9	CASSVGQGPPGNTIYF	TGTGCCAGCAGCGTAGGACAGGGGCCTCCTGGAAACACCATATATTTT
NA	NA	TRBJ2-7	TRBV28	CASRAFGGTTAPEQYF	TGTGCCAGCAGGGCCTTCGGAGGGACGACCGCCCCCGAGCAGTACTTC
NA	TRBD1	TRBJ1-6	TRBV28	CASSWDPTGKDSPLHF	TGTGCCAGCAGTTGGGATCCGACAGGGAAAGATTCACCCCTCCACTTT
NA	NA	TRBJ1-1	TRBV28	CASSPRRLGAEAFF	TGTGCCAGCAGTCCCCGGCGCCTGGGAGCTGAAGCTTTCTTT
NA	NA	TRBJ2-7	TRBV29-1	CSVAGWRYEQYF	TGCAGCGTTGCAGGGTGGCGGTACGAGCAGTACTTC
NA	NA	TRBJ2-2	TRBV25-1	CASTYTGELFF	TGTGCCAGCACCTATACCGGGGAGCTGTTTTTT
NA	NA	TRBJ1-6	TRBV2	CASSDLGALNSPLHF	TGTGCCAGCAGTGACTTGGGGGCCCTTAATTCACCCCTCCACTTT
NA	NA	TRBJ1-1	TRBV5-1	CASSLGEGEAFF	TGCGCCAGCAGCCTGGGGGAGGGTGAAGCTTTCTTT
NA	NA	TRBJ2-5	TRBV7-3	CASSLSGFGSETQYF	TGTGCCAGCAGCTTATCGGGATTTGGTTCGGAGACCCAGTACTTC
NA	TRBD1	TRBJ2-5	TRBV19	CASSIQGALGAQYF	TGTGCCAGTAGTATACAGGGGGCCCTCGGGGCCCAGTACTTC
NA	NA	TRBJ1-3	TRBV10-3	CAISRDLSSGNTIYF	TGTGCCATCAGCAGGGACTTGAGCTCTGGAAACACCATATATTTT
NA	NA	TRBJ2-7	TRBV10-2	CASSSSGYEQYF	TGCGCCAGCAGTTCCTCAGGCTACGAGCAGTACTTC
NA	TRBD2	TRBJ2-2	TRBV4-1	CASSQDPSGRTGELFF	TGCGCCAGCAGCCAAGATCCTAGCGGGAGGACCGGGGAGCTGTTTTTT
NA	NA	TRBJ1-6	TRBV23-1	CASSHEVRFYSPLHF	TGCGCCAGCAGTCACGAGGTCCGATTTTATTCACCCCTCCACTTT
NA	NA	TRBJ1-1	TRBV27	CASSLSEVPTEAFF	TGTGCCAGCAGTTTATCGGAGGTACCCACTGAAGCTTTCTTT
NA	NA	TRBJ2-3	TRBV24-1	CADARSSLSSQYTDTQYF	TGTGCCGACGCCAGATCCTCTCTGTCTAGTCAATACACAGATACGCAGTATTTT
NA	TRBD2	TRBJ2-1	TRBV5-5	CASNQRELYNEQFF	TGTGCCAGCAATCAGCGGGAGCTATACAATGAGCAGTTCTTC
NA	NA	TRBJ2-1	TRBV11-3	CASSWGSGNEQFF	TGTGCCAGCAGTTGGGGCTCGGGCAATGAGCAGTTCTTC
NA	NA	TRBJ2-7	TRBV4-2	CASSRQAAGTYEQYF	TGTGCCAGCAGCCGACAGGCAGCGGGAACCTACGAGCAGTACTTC
NA	NA	TRBJ1-1	TRBV9	CASNQGPNTEAFF	TGTGCCAGCAATCAGGGCCCGAACACTGAAGCTTTCTTT
NA	NA	TRBJ2-3	TRBV10-1	CASSELSSFPSTDTQYF	TGCGCCAGCAGTGAACTTTCTAGTTTCCCTAGCACAGATACGCAGTATTTT
once	NA	TRBJ1-5	TRBV24-1	CATNQSRGSNQPQHF	TGTGCCACCAATCAGAGCCGAGGTAGCAATCAGCCCCAGCATTTT
NA	TRBD1	TRBJ2-4	TRBV12-5	CASGLATGGPKNIQYF	TGTGCTAGTGGTTTGGCGACAGGGGGCCCCAAAAACATTCAGTACTTC
NA	NA	TRBJ1-1	TRBV30	CAWSEQGRNTEAFF	TGTGCCTGGAGTGAACAGGGAAGGAACACTGAAGCTTTCTTT
NA	NA	TRBJ2-7	TRBV7-2	CASSTQRDSAYEQYF	TGTGCCAGCAGCACCCAACGGGACTCCGCCTACGAGCAGTACTTC
NA	NA	TRBJ2-1	TRBV4-1	CASSQPGVKNNEQFF	TGCGCCAGCAGCCAACCCGGGGTAAAAAACAATGAGCAGTTCTTC
NA	TRBD1	TRBJ2-2	TRBV10-3	CAVGDRGATGELFF	TGTGCCGTCGGGGACAGGGGCGCTACCGGGGAGCTGTTTTTT
NA	NA	TRBJ2-2	TRBV29-1	CSVEMDSRNTGELFF	TGCAGCGTAGAAATGGACTCCCGAAACACCGGGGAGCTGTTTTTT
NA	TRBD2	TRBJ2-7	TRBV5-1	CASSPAGGGEQYF	TGCGCCAGCAGCCCGGCCGGCGGGGGCGAGCAGTACTTC
NA	NA	TRBJ1-1	TRBV30	CAWESLGRGAAEAFF	TGTGCCTGGGAGTCCCTCGGTCGGGGGGCGGCTGAAGCTTTCTTT
NA	TRBD1	TRBJ2-7	TRBV6-5	CAHTINGQGIHEQYF	TGTGCCCACACGATAAACGGACAGGGGATCCACGAGCAGTACTTC
NA	TRBD1	TRBJ1-1	TRBV27	CASSSTGGTEAFF	TGTGCCAGCAGTTCAACAGGGGGGACTGAAGCTTTCTTT
NA	TRBD1	TRBJ1-3	TRBV7-9	CASSNSGGSGNTIYF	TGTGCCAGCAGCAATTCAGGGGGAAGTGGAAACACCATATATTTT
NA	TRBD2	TRBJ2-3	TRBV27	CASSLSIGGGDDTQYF	TGTGCCAGCAGTTTATCTATCGGGGGGGGTGACGATACGCAGTATTTT
NA	NA	TRBJ1-4	TRBV28	CASLGGATNEKLFF	TGTGCCTCTCTGGGGGGGGCAACTAATGAAAAACTGTTTTTT